This T cell receptor beta chain was identified during a study of cytomegalovirus exposure and HLA in healthy donors. Germline CDR1 and CDR2: SNHLY and FYNNEI. The CDR3 totals 15 residues. Trimming pared 5 bases from V and 11 bases from J, leaving 25 bases between. PCR primers comprised 60 Vbeta and 13 Jbeta primers. Sequenced by immunoSEQ multiplex PCR; TCRdb stores in-frame clones only, minus some. The sample consists of 150,000 to 200,000 clones, just over 75% of them appearing once. The sample taken for sequencing was PBMCs. The TCR comes from a middle-aged woman in good health and CMV-seronegative. This sequence joins TRBV2 and TRBJ2-7; weak D call: TRBD2 (7 bases). In nucleotides, the CDR3 is TGTGCCAGCAGTCCTTCTACGGGGGGCGAGGTCCATGAGTACTTC. Residues: CASSPSTGGEVHEYF.